This T cell receptor (beta chain) was recovered during a study of radiotherapy plus CTLA-4 blockade in lung cancer. On the study more broadly: Objective responses were recorded in around a sixth of patients, with disease control recorded in approximately 34%.

The germline V and J ends were trimmed by 0 bases and 6 bases, with 11 bases remaining between them. The germline gives CDR1 LNHDA, CDR2 SQIVND (reference sequence). This CDR3 is 14 amino acids long. Produced via immunoSEQ multiplex PCR; TCRdb's table is partial and in-frame only. This sample has tens of thousands of clones, with around 79% found just once. This clone appeared a single time. Antigen specificity is unknown. Study-level findings and limits: TCR clones of tumor origin grew in blood after radiotherapy plus ipilimumab. Response was reportedly best predicted by early blood T cell clone dynamics, with interferon-beta.

Specimen: peripheral blood, collected from a patient treated with radiotherapy plus ipilimumab. The origin of this receptor is a human donor with non-small cell lung cancer who had a complete response to radiotherapy plus ipilimumab. The V and J genes are TRBV19 and TRBJ1-1; the D gene is possibly TRBD1 (5 bases). Here the CDR3 DNA reads TGTGCCAGTAGTATAGACACCCCGGGGGCTGAAGCTTTCTTT. It translates to CASSIDTPGAEAFF.